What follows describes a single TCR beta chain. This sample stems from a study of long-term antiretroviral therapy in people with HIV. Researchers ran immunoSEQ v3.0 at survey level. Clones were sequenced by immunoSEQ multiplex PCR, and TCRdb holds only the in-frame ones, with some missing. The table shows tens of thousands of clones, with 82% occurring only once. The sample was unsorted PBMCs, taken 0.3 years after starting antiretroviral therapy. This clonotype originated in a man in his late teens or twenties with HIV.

Here the CDR3 DNA reads TGCGCCAGCAGCTTGGAAGGACAGGGGACTGAAGCTTTCTTT. It encodes CASSLEGQGTEAFF. The chain carries TRBV5-1 and TRBJ1-1; 9 bases agree with TRBD1. CDR1 is SGHRS, CDR2 YFSETQ, per germline. The V and J ends lost 0 bases and 5 bases, in that order; junction bases with no gene match: 2. The CDR3 length is 14 residues. Full variable domain (remainder filled in from reference TRBV5-1 and TRBJ1-1): KAGVTQTPRYLIKTRGQQVTLSCSPISGHRSVSWYQQTPGQGLQFLFEYFSETQRNKGNFPGRFSGRQFSNSRSEMNVSTLELGDSALYLCASSLEGQGTEAFFGQGTRLTVV.